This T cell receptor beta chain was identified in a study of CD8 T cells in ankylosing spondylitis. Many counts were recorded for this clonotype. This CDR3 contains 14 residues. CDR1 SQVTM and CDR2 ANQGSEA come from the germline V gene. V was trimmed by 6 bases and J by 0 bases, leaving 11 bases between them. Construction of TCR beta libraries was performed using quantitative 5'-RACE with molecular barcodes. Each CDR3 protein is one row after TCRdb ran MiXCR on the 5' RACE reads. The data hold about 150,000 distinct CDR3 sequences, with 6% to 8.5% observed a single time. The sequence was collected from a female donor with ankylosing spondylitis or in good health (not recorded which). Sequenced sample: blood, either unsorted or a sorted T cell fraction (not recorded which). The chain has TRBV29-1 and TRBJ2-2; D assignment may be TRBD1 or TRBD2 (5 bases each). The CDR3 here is CSVLGTANTGELFF. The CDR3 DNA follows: TGCAGCGTCCTCGGGACGGCGAACACCGGGGAGCTGTTTTTT.